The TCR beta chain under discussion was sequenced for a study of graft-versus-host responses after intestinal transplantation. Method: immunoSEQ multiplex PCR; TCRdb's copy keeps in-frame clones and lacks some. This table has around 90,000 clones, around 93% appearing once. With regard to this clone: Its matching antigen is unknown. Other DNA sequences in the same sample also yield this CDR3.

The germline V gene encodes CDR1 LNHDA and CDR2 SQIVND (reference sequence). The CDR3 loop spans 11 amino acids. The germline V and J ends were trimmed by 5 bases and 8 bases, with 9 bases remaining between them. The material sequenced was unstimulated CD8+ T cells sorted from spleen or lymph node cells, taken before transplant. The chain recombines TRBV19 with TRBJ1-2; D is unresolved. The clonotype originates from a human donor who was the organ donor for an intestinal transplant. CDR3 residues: CASSSGYGYTF. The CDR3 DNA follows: TGTGCCAGTAGTTCGGGGTACGGCTACACCTTC.